What follows are 9 T cell receptor beta chains derived from one specimen sequenced in a study of control samples from healthy donors and cancer patients. Assay used: immunoSEQ multiplex PCR; TCRdb lists only in-frame clones, some missing. The sample shows around 68,000 clones, over 80% of them seen only once. The sample taken for sequencing was blood. The receptors here all came from a man between 60 and 75 years old in good health.

The J gene is TRBJ2-5, the V gene TRBV11-3; D gene unclear. The germline V gene has CDR1 SGHNT and CDR2 YENEEA. This CDR3 has 13 residues. With 0 bases removed from V and 4 bases from J, the gap between germline ends came to 6 bases. The CDR3 DNA follows: TGTGCCAGCAGCTTAGATCCCGGAGAGACCCAGTACTTC. This translates into CASSLDPGETQYF. Complete variable domain (other parts from reference TRBV11-3 and TRBJ2-5): EAGVVQSPRYKIIEKKQPVAFWCNPISGHNTLYWYLQNLGQGPELLIRYENEEAVDDSQLPKDRFSAERLKGVDSTLKIQPAELGDSAVYLCASSLDPGETQYFGPGTRLLVL.

The rearrangement joins TRBV11-3 to TRBJ2-7; D is possibly TRBD1 or TRBD2 (5 bases each). Germline V gene lookup returns CDR1 SGHNT and CDR2 YENEEA. This CDR3 region has 13 residues. V was cut by 1 base and J by 5 bases, with 9 bases left in between. Here the CDR3 reads CASSLAGTDEQYF. In DNA, the CDR3 is TGTGCCAGCAGCTTAGCCGGGACGGACGAGCAGTACTTC.

CDR3 sequence (DNA): TGTGCCAGCAGCTTAGTAGGGAAAGAGACCCAGTACTTC. It translates to CASSLVGKETQYF. The V gene is TRBV5-4, the J gene TRBJ2-5; no clear D. The germline gives CDR1 SGHNT, CDR2 YYREEE (reference sequence). This CDR3 region has 13 residues. Trimming took 2 bases from V and 3 from J, leaving 8 bases between them.

The rearrangement joins TRBV5-1 to TRBJ1-4; 12 nucleotides line up with TRBD1. Germline loops: CDR1 SGHRS, CDR2 YFSETQ. With 4 bases clipped from V and 3 bases from J, the junction kept 4 bases outside the gene matches. This CDR3 has 16 amino acids. The CDR3 DNA reads TGCGCCAGCAGCATGGGACAGGGGGCGCCTAATGAAAAACTGTTTTTT. Residues: CASSMGQGAPNEKLFF.

The chain has TRBV5-1 and TRBJ2-1; 9 bases match TRBD2. The CDR3 totals 15 residues. The trim removed 7 bases at V and 6 bases at J, leaving 11 bases unmatched. Germline V lookup: CDR1 SGHRS, CDR2 YFSETQ. In nucleotides, the CDR3 is TGCGCCAGCCTTCTGGGGGCTAGCGGGATCAATGAGCAGTTCTTC. Its translation: CASLLGASGINEQFF.

The J gene is TRBJ1-4, the V gene TRBV28, with 12 bases lining up with TRBD1. Germline V lookup: CDR1 MDHEN, CDR2 SYDVKM. This CDR3 spans 15 amino acids. J was trimmed by 7 bases and V by 5 bases; bases with no gene match: 5. DNA of the CDR3: TGTGCCAGCAGTACGGGGACAGGGGGCATTGAAAAACTGTTTTTT. It is translated as CASSTGTGGIEKLFF.

This clone appeared a single time. The chain couples TRBV9 to TRBJ1-3; D is possibly TRBD1 (5 bases). Per the germline V gene, CDR1 is SGDLS and CDR2 is YYNGEE. The V end lost 0 bases, the J end lost 6 bases, and 13 bases lay between the germline ends. The CDR3 has 15 amino acids. The CDR3 loop is CASSVAPTDLNTIYF. The CDR3 DNA follows: TGTGCCAGCAGCGTAGCTCCGACAGACTTAAACACCATATATTTT.

The chain employs TRBV29-1 and TRBJ1-1; possibly TRBD1 for D (6 bases). Trimming took off 3 bases at V and 5 bases at J, with 16 bases between the two ends. The CDR3 totals 14 residues. Looked up from germline, CDR1 is SQVTM and CDR2 is ANQGSEA. This chain's CDR3 is CSVEEAGVGTEAFF. CDR3 nucleotides: TGCAGCGTTGAGGAGGCAGGGGTAGGTACTGAAGCTTTCTTT.

A single count supports this clone. CDR3 region: CASRLAHYEQYF. The CDR3, as DNA: TGTGCCAGCCGACTAGCCCACTACGAGCAGTACTTC. V is TRBV13 and J is TRBJ2-7, with TRBD2 identical over 7 bases. This CDR3 has 12 amino acids. Trimming at V came to 8 bases and at J to 3 bases, leaving 4 bases not matched to a gene. Germline CDR1 is PRHDT and CDR2 is FYEKMQ (reference sequence).